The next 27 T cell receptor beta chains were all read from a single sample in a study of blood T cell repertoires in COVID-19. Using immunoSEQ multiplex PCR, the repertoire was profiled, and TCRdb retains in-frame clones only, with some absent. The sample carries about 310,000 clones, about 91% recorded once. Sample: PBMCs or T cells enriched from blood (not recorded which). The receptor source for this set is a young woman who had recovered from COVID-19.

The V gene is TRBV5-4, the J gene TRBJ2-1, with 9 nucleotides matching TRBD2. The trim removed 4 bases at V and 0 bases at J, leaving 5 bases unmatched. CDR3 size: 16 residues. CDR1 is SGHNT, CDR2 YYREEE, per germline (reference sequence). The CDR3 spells CASSGGGGSSYNEQFF. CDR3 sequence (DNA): TGTGCCAGCAGCGGCGGGGGGGGAAGCTCCTACAATGAGCAGTTCTTC.

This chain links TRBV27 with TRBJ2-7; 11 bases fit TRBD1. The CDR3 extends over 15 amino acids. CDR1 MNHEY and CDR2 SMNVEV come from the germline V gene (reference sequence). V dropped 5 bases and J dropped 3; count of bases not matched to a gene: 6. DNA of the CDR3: TGTGCCAGCAGTCGCTGGACAGGGGGCGACTACGAGCAGTACTTC. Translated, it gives CASSRWTGGDYEQYF.

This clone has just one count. The CDR3: CASSGRTGVYEQYF. The DNA of the CDR3 is TGCGCCAGCAGCGGCAGGACAGGGGTCTACGAGCAGTACTTC. V is TRBV4-1 and J is TRBJ2-7, with 9 bases aligning to TRBD1. The V and J ends lost 5 bases and 3 bases, in that order; junction bases with no gene match: 5. The germline V gene encodes CDR1 MGHRA and CDR2 YSYEKL. The length of the CDR3 is 14 residues.

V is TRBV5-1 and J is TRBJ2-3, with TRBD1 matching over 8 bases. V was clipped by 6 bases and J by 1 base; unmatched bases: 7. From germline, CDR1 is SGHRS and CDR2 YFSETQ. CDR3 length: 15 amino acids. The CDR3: CASNRQGFGTDTQYF. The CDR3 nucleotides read TGCGCCAGCAACAGACAGGGGTTTGGCACAGATACGCAGTATTTT.

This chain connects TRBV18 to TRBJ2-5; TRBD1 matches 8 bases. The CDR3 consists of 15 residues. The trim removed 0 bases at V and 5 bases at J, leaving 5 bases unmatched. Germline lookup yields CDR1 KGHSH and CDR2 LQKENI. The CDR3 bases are TGTGCCAGCTCACCACCGGGCAGGGGGCAGGAGACCCAGTACTTC. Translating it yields CASSPPGRGQETQYF. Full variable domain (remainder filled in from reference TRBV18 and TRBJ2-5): NAGVMQNPRHLVRRRGQEARLRCSPMKGHSHVYWYRQLPEEGLKFMVYLQKENIIDESGMPKERFSAEFPKEGPSILRIQQVVRGDSAAYFCASSPPGRGQETQYFGPGTRLLVL.

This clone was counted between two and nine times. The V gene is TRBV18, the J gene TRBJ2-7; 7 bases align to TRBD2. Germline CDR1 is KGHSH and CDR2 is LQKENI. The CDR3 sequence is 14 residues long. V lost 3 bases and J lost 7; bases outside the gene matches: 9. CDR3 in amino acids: CASSPGLVSEEQYF. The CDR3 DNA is TGTGCCAGCTCACCCGGACTAGTCTCGGAAGAGCAGTACTTC.

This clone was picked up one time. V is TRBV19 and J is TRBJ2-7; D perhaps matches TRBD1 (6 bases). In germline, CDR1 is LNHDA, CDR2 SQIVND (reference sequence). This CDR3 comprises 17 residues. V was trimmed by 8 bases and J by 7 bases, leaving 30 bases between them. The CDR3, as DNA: TGTGCCAGTGTATTTCCCCCCGGGACATCAATTGAGGGGGAGCAGTACTTC. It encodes CASVFPPGTSIEGEQYF.

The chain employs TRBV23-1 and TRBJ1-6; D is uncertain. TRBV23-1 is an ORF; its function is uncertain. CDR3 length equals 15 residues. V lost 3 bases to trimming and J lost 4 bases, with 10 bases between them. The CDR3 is CASSHAKLYNSPLHF. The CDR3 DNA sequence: TGCGCCAGCAGTCACGCTAAACTTTATAATTCACCCCTCCACTTT.

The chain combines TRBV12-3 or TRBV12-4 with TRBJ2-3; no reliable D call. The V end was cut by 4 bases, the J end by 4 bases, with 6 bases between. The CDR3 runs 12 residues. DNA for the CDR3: TGTGCCAGCAGTTCTACCGCAGATACGCAGTATTTT. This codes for CASSSTADTQYF.

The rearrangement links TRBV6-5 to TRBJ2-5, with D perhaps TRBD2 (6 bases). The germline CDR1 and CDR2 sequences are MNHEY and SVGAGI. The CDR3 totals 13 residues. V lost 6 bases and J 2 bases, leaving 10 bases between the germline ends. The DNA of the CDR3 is TGTGCCAGCAGCCAAGGAGGGCAAGAGACCCAGTACTTC. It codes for CASSQGGQETQYF.

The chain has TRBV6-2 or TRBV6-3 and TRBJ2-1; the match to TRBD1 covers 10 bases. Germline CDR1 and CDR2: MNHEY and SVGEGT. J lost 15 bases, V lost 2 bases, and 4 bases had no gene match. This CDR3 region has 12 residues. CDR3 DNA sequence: TGTGCCAGCAGTTACGGACAGGGGGTTATGTTCTTC. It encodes CASSYGQGVMFF.

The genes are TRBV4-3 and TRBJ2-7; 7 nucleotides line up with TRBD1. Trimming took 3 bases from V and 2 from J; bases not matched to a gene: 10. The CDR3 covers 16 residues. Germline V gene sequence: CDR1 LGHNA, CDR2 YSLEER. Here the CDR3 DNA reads TGCGCCAGCAGCCAGGATAGGACAGGTCAGGCCTACGAGCAGTACTTC. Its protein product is CASSQDRTGQAYEQYF.

The CDR3 spells CASSSRTSGPTDTQYF. Written as DNA, the CDR3 is TGTGCCAGCAGCTCCAGGACTAGCGGACCCACAGATACGCAGTATTTT. V is TRBV12-1 and J is TRBJ2-3; whether TRBD2, the table's D call, matches the DNA was not checked. TRBV12-1 corresponds to a pseudogene. This CDR3 is 16 amino acids long.

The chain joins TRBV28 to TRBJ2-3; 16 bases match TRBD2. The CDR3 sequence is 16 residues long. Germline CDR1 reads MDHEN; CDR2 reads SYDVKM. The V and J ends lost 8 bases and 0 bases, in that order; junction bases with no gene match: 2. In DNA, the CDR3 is TGTGCCAGCGGGACTAGCGGGGGGGCTAGCACAGATACGCAGTATTTT. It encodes CASGTSGGASTDTQYF.

CDR3 in amino acids: CASSDSQETQYF. The CDR3 region has the DNA TGCGCCAGCAGTGACAGCCAAGAGACCCAGTACTTC. The genes are TRBV5-1 and TRBJ2-5; perhaps TRBD1 as D (5 bases). Germline V gives CDR1 SGHRS, CDR2 YFSETQ. Trimming took 5 bases from V and 1 from J, leaving 6 bases between them. CDR3 length: 12 residues.

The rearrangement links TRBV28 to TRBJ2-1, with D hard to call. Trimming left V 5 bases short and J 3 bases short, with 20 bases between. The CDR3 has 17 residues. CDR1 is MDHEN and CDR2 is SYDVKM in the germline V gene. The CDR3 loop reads CASSPILRSPNYNEQFF. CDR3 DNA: TGTGCCAGCAGTCCCATCTTACGTAGCCCCAACTACAATGAGCAGTTCTTC.

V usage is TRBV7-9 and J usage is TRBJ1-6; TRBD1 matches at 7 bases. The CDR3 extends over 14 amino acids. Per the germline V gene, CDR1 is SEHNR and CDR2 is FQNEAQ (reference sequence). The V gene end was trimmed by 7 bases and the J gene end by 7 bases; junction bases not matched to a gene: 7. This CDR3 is CASKGQTLNSPLHF. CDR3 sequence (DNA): TGTGCCAGCAAGGGACAGACACTAAATTCACCCCTCCACTTT.

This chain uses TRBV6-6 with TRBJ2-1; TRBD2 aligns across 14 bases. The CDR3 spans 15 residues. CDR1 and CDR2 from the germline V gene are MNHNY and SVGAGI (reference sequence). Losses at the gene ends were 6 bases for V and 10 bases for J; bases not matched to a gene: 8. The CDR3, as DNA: TGTGCCAGCAGCCCGGGACTAGCGGGAGTATGGGAGCAGTTCTTC. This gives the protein CASSPGLAGVWEQFF.

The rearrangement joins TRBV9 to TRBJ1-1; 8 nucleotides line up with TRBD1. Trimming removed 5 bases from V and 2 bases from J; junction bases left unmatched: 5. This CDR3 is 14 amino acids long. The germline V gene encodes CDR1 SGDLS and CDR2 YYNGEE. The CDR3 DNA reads TGTGCCAGCAGTCCGGACAGGGCCAACACTGAAGCTTTCTTT. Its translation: CASSPDRANTEAFF.

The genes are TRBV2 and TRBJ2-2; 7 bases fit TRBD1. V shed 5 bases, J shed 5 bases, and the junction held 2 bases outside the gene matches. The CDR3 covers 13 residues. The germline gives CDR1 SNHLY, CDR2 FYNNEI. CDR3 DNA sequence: TGTGCCAGCAGTTTACAGGGGACCGGGGAGCTGTTTTTT. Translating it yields CASSLQGTGELFF.

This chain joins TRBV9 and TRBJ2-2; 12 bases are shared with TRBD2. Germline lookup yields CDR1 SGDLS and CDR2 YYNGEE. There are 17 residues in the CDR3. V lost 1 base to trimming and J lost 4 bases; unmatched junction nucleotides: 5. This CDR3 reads CASSVLAGGPGTGELFF. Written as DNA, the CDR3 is TGTGCCAGCAGCGTACTAGCGGGAGGGCCGGGCACCGGGGAGCTGTTTTTT.

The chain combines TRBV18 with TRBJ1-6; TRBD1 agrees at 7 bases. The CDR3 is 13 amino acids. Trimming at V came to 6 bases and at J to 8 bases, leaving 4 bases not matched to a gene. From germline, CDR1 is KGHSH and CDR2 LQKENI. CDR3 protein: CASSDTGDSPLHF. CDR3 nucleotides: TGTGCCAGCTCGGACACAGGGGATTCACCCCTCCACTTT.

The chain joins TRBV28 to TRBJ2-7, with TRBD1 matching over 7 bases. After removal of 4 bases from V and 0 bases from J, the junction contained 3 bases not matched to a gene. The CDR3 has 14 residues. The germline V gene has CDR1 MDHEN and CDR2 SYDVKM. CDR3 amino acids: CASSWTGASYEQYF. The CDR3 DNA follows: TGTGCCAGCAGTTGGACAGGAGCCTCCTACGAGCAGTACTTC.

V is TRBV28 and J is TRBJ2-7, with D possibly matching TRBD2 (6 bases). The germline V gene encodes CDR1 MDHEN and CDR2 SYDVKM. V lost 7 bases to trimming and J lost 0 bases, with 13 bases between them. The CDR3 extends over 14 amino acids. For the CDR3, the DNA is TGTGCCAGCATTCTATCGGGGGACTCCTACGAGCAGTACTTC. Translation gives CASILSGDSYEQYF.

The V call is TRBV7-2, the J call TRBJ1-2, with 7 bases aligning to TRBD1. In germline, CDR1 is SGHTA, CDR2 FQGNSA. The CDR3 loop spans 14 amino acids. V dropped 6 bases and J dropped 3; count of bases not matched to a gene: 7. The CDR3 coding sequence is TGTGCCAGCAGGATTCAGGGGGTTGACTATGGCTACACCTTC. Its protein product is CASRIQGVDYGYTF.

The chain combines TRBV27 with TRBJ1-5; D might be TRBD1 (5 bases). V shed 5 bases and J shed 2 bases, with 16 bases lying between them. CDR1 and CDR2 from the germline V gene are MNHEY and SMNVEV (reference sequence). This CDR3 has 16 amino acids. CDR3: CASSPARGGGNQPQHF. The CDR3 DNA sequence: TGTGCCAGCAGTCCCGCCCGGGGGGGAGGCAATCAGCCCCAGCATTTT.

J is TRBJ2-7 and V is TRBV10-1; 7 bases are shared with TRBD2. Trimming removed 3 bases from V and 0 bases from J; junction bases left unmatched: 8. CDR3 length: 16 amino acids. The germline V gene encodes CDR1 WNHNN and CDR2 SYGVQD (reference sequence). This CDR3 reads CASSDLTSRNSYEQYF. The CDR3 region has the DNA TGCGCCAGCAGTGATCTGACTAGCAGGAACTCCTACGAGCAGTACTTC.